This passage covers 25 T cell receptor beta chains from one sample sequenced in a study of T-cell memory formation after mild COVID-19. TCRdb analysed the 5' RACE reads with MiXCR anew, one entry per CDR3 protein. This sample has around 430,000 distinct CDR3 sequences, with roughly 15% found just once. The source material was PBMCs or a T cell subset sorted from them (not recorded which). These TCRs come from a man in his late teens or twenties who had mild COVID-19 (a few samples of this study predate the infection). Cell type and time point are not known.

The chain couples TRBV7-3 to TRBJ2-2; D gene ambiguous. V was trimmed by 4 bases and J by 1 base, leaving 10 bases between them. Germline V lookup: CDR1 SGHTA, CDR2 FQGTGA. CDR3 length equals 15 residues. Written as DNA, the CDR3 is TGTGCCAGCAGCTCTCCGGACCAGAACACCGGGGAGCTGTTTTTT. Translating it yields CASSSPDQNTGELFF.

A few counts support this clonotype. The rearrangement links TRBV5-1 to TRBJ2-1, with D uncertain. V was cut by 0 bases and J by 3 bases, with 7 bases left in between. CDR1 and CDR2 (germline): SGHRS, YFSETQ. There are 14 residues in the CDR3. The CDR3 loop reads CASSLADFYNEQFF. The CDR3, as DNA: TGCGCCAGCAGCTTGGCCGACTTCTACAATGAGCAGTTCTTC.

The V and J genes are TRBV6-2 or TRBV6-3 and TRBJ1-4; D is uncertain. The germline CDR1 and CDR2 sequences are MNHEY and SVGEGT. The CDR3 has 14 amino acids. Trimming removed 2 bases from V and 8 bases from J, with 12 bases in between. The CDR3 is CASSYIQMGEKLFF. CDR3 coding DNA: TGTGCCAGCAGTTACATACAGATGGGGGAAAAACTGTTTTTT.

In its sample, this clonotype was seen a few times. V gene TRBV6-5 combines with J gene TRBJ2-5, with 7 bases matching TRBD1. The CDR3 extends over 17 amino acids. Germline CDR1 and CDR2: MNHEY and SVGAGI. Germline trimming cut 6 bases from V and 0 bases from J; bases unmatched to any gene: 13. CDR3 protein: CASSRYRGLGYQETQYF. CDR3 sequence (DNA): TGTGCCAGCAGCCGATACAGGGGTCTCGGGTACCAAGAGACCCAGTACTTC.

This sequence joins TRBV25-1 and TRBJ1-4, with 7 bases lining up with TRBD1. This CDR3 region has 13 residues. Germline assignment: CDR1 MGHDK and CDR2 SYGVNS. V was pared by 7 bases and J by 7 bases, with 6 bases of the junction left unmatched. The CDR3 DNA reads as TGTGCCAGCACGGTCAGGGGGGGTGAAAAACTGTTTTTT. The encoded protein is CASTVRGGEKLFF.

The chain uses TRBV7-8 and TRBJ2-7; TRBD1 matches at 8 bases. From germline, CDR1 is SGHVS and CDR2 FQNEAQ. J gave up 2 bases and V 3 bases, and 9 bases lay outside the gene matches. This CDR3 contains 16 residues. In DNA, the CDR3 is TGTGCCAGCAGCTTTTGGGTAGCGGACAGGGCCTACGAGCAGTACTTC. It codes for CASSFWVADRAYEQYF.

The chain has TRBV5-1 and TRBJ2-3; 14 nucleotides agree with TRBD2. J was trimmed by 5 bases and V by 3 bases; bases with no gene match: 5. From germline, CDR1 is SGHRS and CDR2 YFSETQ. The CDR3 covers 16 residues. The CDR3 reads CASSWGLAGDLDTQYF. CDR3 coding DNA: TGCGCCAGCAGCTGGGGACTAGCGGGGGATTTAGATACGCAGTATTTT. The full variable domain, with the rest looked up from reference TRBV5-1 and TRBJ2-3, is KAGVTQTPRYLIKTRGQQVTLSCSPISGHRSVSWYQQTPGQGLQFLFEYFSETQRNKGNFPGRFSGRQFSNSRSEMNVSTLELGDSALYLCASSWGLAGDLDTQYFGPGTRLTVL.

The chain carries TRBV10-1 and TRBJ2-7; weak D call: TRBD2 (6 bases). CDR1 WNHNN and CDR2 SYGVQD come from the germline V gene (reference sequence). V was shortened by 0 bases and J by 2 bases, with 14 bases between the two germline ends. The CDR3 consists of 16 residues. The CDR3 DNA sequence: TGCGCCAGCAGTGAGTCCGGGGGATTAGGGACCTACGAGCAGTACTTC. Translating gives CASSESGGLGTYEQYF.

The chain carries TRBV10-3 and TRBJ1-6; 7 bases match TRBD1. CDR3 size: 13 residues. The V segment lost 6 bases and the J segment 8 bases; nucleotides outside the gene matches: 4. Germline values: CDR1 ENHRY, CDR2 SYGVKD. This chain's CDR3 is CAIRRDSDSPLHF. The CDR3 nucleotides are TGTGCCATCAGAAGGGACAGCGATTCACCCCTCCACTTT.

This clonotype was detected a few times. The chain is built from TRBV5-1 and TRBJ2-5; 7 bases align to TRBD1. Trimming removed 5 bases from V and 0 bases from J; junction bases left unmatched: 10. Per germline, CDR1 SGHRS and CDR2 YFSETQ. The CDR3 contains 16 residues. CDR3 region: CASRTGEGSYQETQYF. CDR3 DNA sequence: TGCGCCAGCAGAACAGGGGAAGGCTCTTACCAAGAGACCCAGTACTTC.

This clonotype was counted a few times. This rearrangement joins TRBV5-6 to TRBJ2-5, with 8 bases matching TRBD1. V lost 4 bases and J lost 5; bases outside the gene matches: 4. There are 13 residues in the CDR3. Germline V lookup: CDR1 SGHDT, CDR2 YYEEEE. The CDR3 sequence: CASSRDRHETQYF. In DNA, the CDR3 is TGTGCCAGCAGCAGGGACAGGCACGAGACCCAGTACTTC.

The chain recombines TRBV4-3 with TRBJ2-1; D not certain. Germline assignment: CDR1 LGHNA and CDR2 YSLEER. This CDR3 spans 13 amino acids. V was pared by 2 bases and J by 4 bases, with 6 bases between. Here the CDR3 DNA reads TGCGCCAGCAGCCAAAGAGGTTACAATGAGCAGTTCTTC. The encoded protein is CASSQRGYNEQFF.

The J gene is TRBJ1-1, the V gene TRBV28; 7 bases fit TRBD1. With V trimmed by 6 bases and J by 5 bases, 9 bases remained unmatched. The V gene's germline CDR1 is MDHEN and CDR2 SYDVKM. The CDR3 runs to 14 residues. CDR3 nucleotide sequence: TGTGCCAGCAGCTTAACAGGGGTGTGGACTGAAGCTTTCTTT. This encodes CASSLTGVWTEAFF.

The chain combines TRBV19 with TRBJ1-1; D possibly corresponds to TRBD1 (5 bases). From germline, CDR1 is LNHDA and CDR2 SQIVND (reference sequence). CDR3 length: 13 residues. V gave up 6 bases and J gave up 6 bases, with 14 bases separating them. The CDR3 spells CASREGPVPEAFF. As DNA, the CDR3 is TGTGCCAGTAGGGAGGGGCCCGTACCTGAAGCTTTCTTT.

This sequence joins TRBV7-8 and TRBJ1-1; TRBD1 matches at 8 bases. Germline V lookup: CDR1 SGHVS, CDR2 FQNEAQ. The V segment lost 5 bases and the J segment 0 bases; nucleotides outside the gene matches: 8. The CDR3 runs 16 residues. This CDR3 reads CASSATGGWLNTEAFF. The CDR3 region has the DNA TGTGCCAGCAGCGCTACAGGGGGTTGGTTGAACACTGAAGCTTTCTTT.

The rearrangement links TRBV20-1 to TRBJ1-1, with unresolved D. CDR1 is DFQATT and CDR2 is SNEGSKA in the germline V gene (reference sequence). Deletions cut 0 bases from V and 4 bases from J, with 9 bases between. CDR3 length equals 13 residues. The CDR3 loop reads CSARDPVGTEAFF. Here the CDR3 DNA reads TGCAGTGCTAGAGATCCCGTGGGCACTGAAGCTTTCTTT.

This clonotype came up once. The CDR3 loop is CSVGSGNSYNEQFF. For the CDR3, the DNA is TGCAGCGTTGGGTCGGGGAACTCCTACAATGAGCAGTTCTTC. The V gene is TRBV29-1, the J gene TRBJ2-1; weak D call: TRBD2 (5 bases). Per the germline V gene, CDR1 is SQVTM and CDR2 is ANQGSEA. The CDR3 has 14 amino acids. V gave up 4 bases and J gave up 0 bases, with 10 bases separating them.

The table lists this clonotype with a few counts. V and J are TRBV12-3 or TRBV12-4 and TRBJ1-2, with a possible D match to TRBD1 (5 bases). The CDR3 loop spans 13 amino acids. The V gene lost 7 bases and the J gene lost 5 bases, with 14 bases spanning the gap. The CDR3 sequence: CASTTGGGYGYTF. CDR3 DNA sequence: TGTGCCAGCACCACGGGGGGAGGATATGGCTACACCTTC.

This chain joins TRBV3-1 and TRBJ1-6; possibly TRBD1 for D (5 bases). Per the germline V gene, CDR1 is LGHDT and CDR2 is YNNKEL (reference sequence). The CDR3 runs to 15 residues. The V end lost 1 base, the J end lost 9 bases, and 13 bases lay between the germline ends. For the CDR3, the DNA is TGTGCCAGCAGCCAAGTGGGCGATAGGGGTTCACCCCTCCACTTT. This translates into CASSQVGDRGSPLHF.

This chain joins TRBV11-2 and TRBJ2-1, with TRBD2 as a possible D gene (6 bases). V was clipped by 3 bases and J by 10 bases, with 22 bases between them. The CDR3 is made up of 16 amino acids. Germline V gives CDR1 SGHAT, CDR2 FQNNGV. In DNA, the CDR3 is TGTGCCAGCAGCTTTTCGCCCGGGGACTTCCGGGGGGAGCAGTTCTTC. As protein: CASSFSPGDFRGEQFF.

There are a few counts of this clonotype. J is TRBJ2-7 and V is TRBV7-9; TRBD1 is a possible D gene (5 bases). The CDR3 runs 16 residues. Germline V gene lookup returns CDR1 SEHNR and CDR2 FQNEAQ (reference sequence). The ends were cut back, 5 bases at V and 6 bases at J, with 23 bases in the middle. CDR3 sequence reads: CASSRTTAGYVVEQYF. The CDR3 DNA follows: TGTGCCAGCAGCCGAACTACGGCAGGGTACGTCGTCGAGCAGTACTTC.

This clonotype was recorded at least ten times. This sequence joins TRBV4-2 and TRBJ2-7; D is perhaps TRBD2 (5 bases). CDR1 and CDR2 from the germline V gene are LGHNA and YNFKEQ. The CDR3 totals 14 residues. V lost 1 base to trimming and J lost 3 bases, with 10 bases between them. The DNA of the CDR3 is TGTGCCAGCAGCCAAGTGACGGGGTACTACGAGCAGTACTTC. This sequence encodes CASSQVTGYYEQYF.

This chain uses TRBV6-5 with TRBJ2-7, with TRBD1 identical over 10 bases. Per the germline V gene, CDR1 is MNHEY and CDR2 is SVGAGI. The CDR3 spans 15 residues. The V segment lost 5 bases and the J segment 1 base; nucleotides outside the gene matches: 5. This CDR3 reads CASSPRTGGSYEQYV. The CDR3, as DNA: TGTGCCAGCAGTCCGAGGACAGGGGGTTCCTACGAGCAGTACGTC.

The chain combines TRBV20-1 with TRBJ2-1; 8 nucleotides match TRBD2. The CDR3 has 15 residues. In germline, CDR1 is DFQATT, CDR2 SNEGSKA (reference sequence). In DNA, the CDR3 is TGCAGCGTCACGGGGGGGTCGAGCTCCTACAATGAGCAGTTCTTC. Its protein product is CSVTGGSSSYNEQFF.

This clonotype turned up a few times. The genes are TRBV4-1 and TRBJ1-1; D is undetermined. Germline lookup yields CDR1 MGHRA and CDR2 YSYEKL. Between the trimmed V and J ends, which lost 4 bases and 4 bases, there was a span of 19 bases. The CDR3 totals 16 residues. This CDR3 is CASSPREGRSLTEAFF. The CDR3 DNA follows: TGCGCCAGCAGCCCCCGTGAGGGAAGGAGTCTCACTGAAGCTTTCTTT.